This TCR beta chain was sequenced for a study of blood T cells in healthy people across ages. A sample-barcoded 5' primer and a J-beta primer mix were used in a second PCR of roughly 6 to 11 cycles. TCRdb ran MiXCR on the 5' RACE reads and lists one entry per CDR3 protein. The top ten clones hold less than 25% of a sample with hundreds of thousands of distinct CDR3 sequences, about 42% of them seen once. In its sample, this clonotype was seen a few times. The antigen is unknown. Study observations and caveats: Investigators viewed diversity estimates from one million T cells as underestimates, the study reported. Fewer expanded clones and more diversity marked long-lived versus aged donors.

The specimen was blood. The source is a woman aged 55-75 years in good health.

CDR3: CASSDWESGLAERETQYF. DNA for the CDR3: TGTGCCAGCAGTGATTGGGAATCGGGTCTAGCGGAGCGAGAGACCCAGTACTTC. This chain uses TRBV25-1 with TRBJ2-7; 7 bases fit TRBD2. The better agreement between TRBJ2-5 and the DNA end casts doubt on the J call. The CDR3 runs to 18 residues. In germline, CDR1 is MGHDK, CDR2 SYGVNS.